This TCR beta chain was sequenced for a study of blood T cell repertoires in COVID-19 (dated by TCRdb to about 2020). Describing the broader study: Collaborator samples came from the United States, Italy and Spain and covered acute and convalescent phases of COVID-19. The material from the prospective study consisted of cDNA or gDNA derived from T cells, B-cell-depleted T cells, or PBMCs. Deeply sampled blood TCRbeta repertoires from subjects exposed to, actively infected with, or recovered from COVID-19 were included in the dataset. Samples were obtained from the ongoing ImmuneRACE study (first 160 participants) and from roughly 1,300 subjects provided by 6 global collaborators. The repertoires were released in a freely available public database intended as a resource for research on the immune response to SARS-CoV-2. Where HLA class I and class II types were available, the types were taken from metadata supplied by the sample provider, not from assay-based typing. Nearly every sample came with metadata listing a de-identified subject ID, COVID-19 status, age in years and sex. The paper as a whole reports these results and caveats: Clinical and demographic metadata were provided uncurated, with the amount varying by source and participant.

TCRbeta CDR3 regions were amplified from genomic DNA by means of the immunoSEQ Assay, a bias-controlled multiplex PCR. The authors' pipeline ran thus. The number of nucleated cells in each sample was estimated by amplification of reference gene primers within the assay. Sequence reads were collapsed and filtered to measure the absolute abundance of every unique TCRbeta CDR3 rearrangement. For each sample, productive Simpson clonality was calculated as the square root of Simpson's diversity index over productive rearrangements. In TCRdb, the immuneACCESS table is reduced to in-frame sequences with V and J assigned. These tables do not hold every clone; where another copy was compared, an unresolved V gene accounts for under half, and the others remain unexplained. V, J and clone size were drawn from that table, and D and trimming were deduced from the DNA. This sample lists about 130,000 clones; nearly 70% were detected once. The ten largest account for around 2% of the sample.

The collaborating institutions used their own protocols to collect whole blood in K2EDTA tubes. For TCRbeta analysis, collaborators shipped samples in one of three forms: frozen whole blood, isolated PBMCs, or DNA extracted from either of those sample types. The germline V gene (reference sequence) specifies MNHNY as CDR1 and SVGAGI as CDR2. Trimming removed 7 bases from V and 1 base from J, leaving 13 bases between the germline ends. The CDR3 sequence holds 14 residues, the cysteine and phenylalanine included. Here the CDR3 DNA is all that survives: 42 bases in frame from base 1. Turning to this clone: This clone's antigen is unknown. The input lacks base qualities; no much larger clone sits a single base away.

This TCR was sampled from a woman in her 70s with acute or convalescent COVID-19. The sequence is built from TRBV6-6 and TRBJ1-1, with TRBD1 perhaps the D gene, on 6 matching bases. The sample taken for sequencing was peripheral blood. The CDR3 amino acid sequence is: CASMRGAWNTEAFF. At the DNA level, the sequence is TGTGCCAGCATGCGGGGGGCTTGGAACACTGAAGCTTTCTTT.